This T cell receptor (beta chain) was retrieved from a study of T cells in Graves' hyperthyroidism and ophthalmopathy. Ten or more counts support this clonotype. TCR beta CDR3 regions were amplified from RNA. First-round RT-PCR targeting the TCR CDR3 was performed with the HTBI primer set. Each CDR3 protein is one row after TCRdb ran MiXCR on the multiplex PCR reads. This table holds around 520,000 distinct CDR3 sequences, about 15% found once. V was cut by 0 bases and J by 4 bases, with 13 bases left in between. The CDR3 contains 15 residues. Germline assignment: CDR1 DFQATT and CDR2 SNEGSKA (reference sequence).

The sample taken for sequencing was blood. The source is a woman aged 35 to 49 with Graves' hyperthyroidism. This chain joins TRBV20-1 and TRBJ2-1; D possibly corresponds to TRBD1 (6 bases). The CDR3 sequence is CSARDSGQGYNEQFF. For the CDR3, the DNA is TGCAGTGCTAGAGATTCGGGGCAGGGGTACAATGAGCAGTTCTTC.